These T cell receptor beta chains were read from a single sample in a study of cytomegalovirus exposure and HLA in healthy donors. Generated by immunoSEQ multiplex PCR, the TCRdb table keeps only in-frame clones and is missing some. The sample lists about 150,000 clones, more than 65% seen once, with roughly 6.8% in the top ten. Source material: PBMCs. The receptor source for this set is a man aged 50 to 59 in good health and CMV-seropositive. Both conserved end residues are part of each CDR3. The D gene is left open where the match is weak. The size of a clone is reported for some rows only, either as once, few or many, or as a class for expanded clones.

size	V	J	D	CDR3
once	TRBV23-1	TRBJ2-3	NA	CASSYTDTQYF
NA	TRBV30	TRBJ2-7	TRBD1	CAWNSPGQGVNEQYF
NA	TRBV7-9	TRBJ2-1	TRBD1	CSSSLSRGLREQFF
NA	TRBV6-5	TRBJ2-3	NA	CASSRRTQYF
NA	TRBV18	TRBJ1-4	NA	CASSQGVTNEKLFF
once	TRBV5-4	TRBJ2-7	TRBD1	CASSFESQGDFDEQYF
NA	TRBV29-1	TRBJ2-1	TRBD2	CSVGLAGAGPYNEQFF
once	TRBV30	TRBJ2-2	NA	CAGLKTVNTGELFF
NA	TRBV28	TRBJ1-1	NA	CASSPPSWGGNTEAFF
NA	TRBV28	TRBJ2-5	TRBD2	CASSLMLLAGETQYF
NA	TRBV28	TRBJ2-6	NA	CASSRNREFGANVLTF
NA	TRBV5-1	TRBJ1-1	TRBD1	CASSARDSEAFF
few	TRBV6-1	TRBJ2-4	TRBD2	CASSGGGLAKNIQYF
NA	TRBV5-1	TRBJ2-5	TRBD1	CASSLLTGGQETQYF
NA	TRBV7-9	TRBJ1-4	NA	CSSSFYNEKLFF
NA	TRBV15	TRBJ2-5	TRBD1	CATSRGGTGLYETQYF
few	TRBV7-6	TRBJ2-5	NA	CASSLALLGGTQETQYF
NA	TRBV12-2	TRBJ2-1	NA	CASRLARREGPNEQFF
NA	TRBV27	TRBJ2-7	NA	CASSFQPGSYEQYF
NA	TRBV28	TRBJ2-1	NA	CASSLGADYNEQFF
NA	TRBV5-1	TRBJ1-2	TRBD1	CASSLDPRQGTNYGYTF
NA	TRBV5-1	TRBJ2-1	NA	CASSLGDFNNNEQFF
NA	TRBV28	NA	TRBD2	CASSLPAGATEQYF
NA	TRBV6-1	TRBJ2-5	NA	CASSEVPTPKETQYF
NA	TRBV7-8	TRBJ2-1	NA	CASSLTVSYNEQFF
NA	TRBV2	TRBJ2-3	NA	CASTGDSQGGDTQYF
NA	TRBV5-8	TRBJ2-1	NA	CASSLGGGLIAYNEQFF
NA	TRBV29-1	TRBJ1-2	NA	CSVDVSKRGFDGYTF
NA	TRBV5-1	TRBJ2-7	TRBD2	CASSIGLAGVGLTSEQYF